This is a list of T cell receptor beta chains from one sample in a study of T cells in Graves' hyperthyroidism and ophthalmopathy. TCRdb analysed the multiplex PCR reads with MiXCR anew, one entry per CDR3 protein. The data show a few hundred thousand distinct CDR3 sequences, around 20% seen once. Sequencing was carried out using blood. The receptors were gathered from a man between 18 and 35 years old with Graves' hyperthyroidism. The CDR3 runs from the conserved cysteine through the conserved F or W. The D gene is left open where the match is weak. The size entry is marked missing in some rows and otherwise reads once, few, many or a size class.

v_gene	d_gene	j_gene	abundance	CDR3nt	CDR3aa
TRBV10-3	TRBD1	TRBJ1-2	many	TGTGCCATCCGAGACCCGGGACAGGCCAACTATGGCTACACCTTC	CAIRDPGQANYGYTF
TRBV30	TRBD1	TRBJ1-1	many	TGTGCCTGGAGTGGTACCCACAGGGGGAAAGCTTTCTTT	CAWSGTHRGKAFF
TRBV12-5	NA	TRBJ1-2	once	TGTGCTAGTGGTTTGGCCGCCTACAGGTCTATACAATATGGCTACACCTTC	CASGLAAYRSIQYGYTF
TRBV7-9	TRBD1	TRBJ1-2	many	TGTGCCAGCAGCTCCGGGACAGGGGCGCCCTATGGCTACACCTTC	CASSSGTGAPYGYTF
TRBV11-2	NA	TRBJ1-5	NA	TGTGCCAGCAGCTTAGAGTCGGAGGTCTCGCAGCCCCAGCATTTT	CASSLESEVSQPQHF
TRBV6-1	NA	TRBJ1-1	many	TGTGCCAGCAAATACCGGGGACGGGTGAACACTGAAGCTTTCTTT	CASKYRGRVNTEAFF
TRBV12-3/TRBV12-4	NA	TRBJ2-7	few	TGTGCCAGCAGCCCTTTCCGGGGACGAATGCAGTACTTC	CASSPFRGRMQYF
TRBV20-1	NA	TRBJ2-7	many	TGCAGTGCTACTCAAGACAGCGAGCAGTACTTC	CSATQDSEQYF
TRBV12-3/TRBV12-4	NA	TRBJ1-3	many	TGTGCCAGCAGTTTATTTTGGGACCCTGGAAACACCATATATTTT	CASSLFWDPGNTIYF
TRBV28	NA	TRBJ2-7	many	TGTGCCAGCAGTTCCCGGACCGGACGGCACGAGCAGTACTTC	CASSSRTGRHEQYF
TRBV24-1	NA	TRBJ2-7	once	TGTGCCACCAGTGATTTCCACAGTGACGGCGAGCAGTACTTC	CATSDFHSDGEQYF
TRBV12-3/TRBV12-4	NA	TRBJ1-1	many	TGTGCCAGCACCCCCGGGGGGCAGAGCGGCACTGAAGCTTTCTTT	CASTPGGQSGTEAFF
TRBV12-3/TRBV12-4	TRBD1	TRBJ1-1	NA	TGTGCCAGCAGTCCCGGGACAGGGAAGAGGACTGAAGCTTTCTTT	CASSPGTGKRTEAFF
TRBV28	NA	TRBJ1-1	many	TGTGCCAGCAGTTTCGGTACTGAAGCTTTCTTT	CASSFGTEAFF
TRBV6-5	NA	TRBJ1-2	many	TGTGCCAGCAGTTACTCGAAAAACTATGGCTACACCTTC	CASSYSKNYGYTF
TRBV29-1	NA	TRBJ2-5	few	TGCAGCGTTGTGCGTAGGGGGGAGACCCAGTACTTC	CSVVRRGETQYF
TRBV7-9	NA	TRBJ1-5	NA	TGTGCCAGTAACATCGATAAGGGTCCGCAGCATTTT	CASNIDKGPQHF
TRBV15	NA	TRBJ1-6	NA	TGTGCCACCAGCAGAGAACTCCCCGCGGGGCCCCTCCACTTT	CATSRELPAGPLHF
TRBV6-1	NA	TRBJ2-6	many	TGTGCCAGCAGTGAAAAAGGCCAGGTGGCAGGGAGTCGGAATGGGGCCAACGTCCTGACTTTC	CASSEKGQVAGSRNGANVLTF
TRBV10-3	NA	TRBJ2-7	NA	TGTGCCATCAGTGGCCCCGGGGGCGTCGAGCAGTACTTC	CAISGPGGVEQYF
TRBV11-2	NA	TRBJ2-3	NA	TGTGCCAGCACCCCGACAGGAAGCACAGATACGCAGTATTTT	CASTPTGSTDTQYF
TRBV6-1	NA	TRBJ2-4	many	TGTGCCAGCAGTGAGTTGGAGTTAGCCAAAAACATTCAGTACTTC	CASSELELAKNIQYF
TRBV30	TRBD1	TRBJ1-1	many	TGTGCCTGGAGTGTAGGGACAGGGCGGGGAGCTTTCTTT	CAWSVGTGRGAFF
TRBV24-1	TRBD1	TRBJ1-1	NA	TGTGCCACCAGCAGGGGAACAGGGGGGACTGAAGCTTTCTTT	CATSRGTGGTEAFF
TRBV6-5	NA	TRBJ1-2	many	TGTGCCAGCAGTTACTCGACGGGCGGATTCTATGGCTACACCTTC	CASSYSTGGFYGYTF
TRBV6-1	NA	TRBJ2-7	few	TGTGCCAGCGGACTCATGTCGGGGGCCACCTACGAGCAGTACTTC	CASGLMSGATYEQYF
TRBV13	NA	TRBJ2-7	few	TGTGCCAGCAGCTTAGATCCGGGGCTGAAGGACGAGCAGTACTTC	CASSLDPGLKDEQYF
TRBV6-2/TRBV6-3	NA	TRBJ1-2	many	TGTGCCAGCACCCAGGACGGGGGTGGCTACACCTTC	CASTQDGGGYTF
TRBV27	TRBD1	TRBJ1-1	many	TGTGCCAGCAGCGAAACAGGGGGCCGGACTGAAGCTTTCTTT	CASSETGGRTEAFF
TRBV6-2/TRBV6-3	TRBD1	TRBJ2-7	many	TGTGCCAGCAGTTACCGGGACAGGGGAAACTACGAGCAGTACTTC	CASSYRDRGNYEQYF
TRBV11-2	NA	TRBJ1-2	many	TGTGCCAGCAGCTTGCCCCTAACCTTC	CASSLPLTF
TRBV11-2	NA	TRBJ1-4	many	TGTGCCAGCAGCCTAGACGGAGCAACTAATGAAAAACTGTTTTTT	CASSLDGATNEKLFF
TRBV20-1	NA	TRBJ2-7	many	TGCAGTGCCGCCGGGTCCCATAGGTACGAGCAGTACTTC	CSAAGSHRYEQYF
TRBV7-2	TRBD2	TRBJ2-3	NA	TGTGCCAGCAGCCCGGCGGGGGGACGGGATACGCAGTATTTT	CASSPAGGRDTQYF
TRBV12-3/TRBV12-4	TRBD1	TRBJ2-7	many	TGTGCCAGCAGCCTGAAACAGGGGAGCGAGCAGTACTTC	CASSLKQGSEQYF
TRBV12-3/TRBV12-4	TRBD1	TRBJ1-1	many	TGTGCCAGCACCACCGCAGGGGGCGCGTTGAACACTGAAGCTTTCTTT	CASTTAGGALNTEAFF
TRBV6-5	TRBD2	TRBJ2-5	many	TGTGCCAGCAGTTATGAAGCGGGGGGGCAGGGGACCCAGTACTTC	CASSYEAGGQGTQYF
TRBV12-3/TRBV12-4	NA	TRBJ1-2	many	TGTGCCAGCAGTTATGACAGAAACTATGGCTACACCTTC	CASSYDRNYGYTF
TRBV6-5	NA	TRBJ1-3	NA	TGTGCCAGCAGTTACTCGGAAGGGTTAGGAAACACCATATATTTT	CASSYSEGLGNTIYF
TRBV27	NA	TRBJ1-3	many	TGTGCCAGCAGTCTAAGTTTAGCGGGAAACACCATATATTTT	CASSLSLAGNTIYF
TRBV6-4	TRBD2	TRBJ2-2	NA	TGTGCCAGCACTCCTCTGGCGGGGGGCGCGAACACCGGGGAGCTGTTTTTT	CASTPLAGGANTGELFF
TRBV19	TRBD1	TRBJ1-1	many	TGTGCCAGTAGTGTCGAGGAAGCCGGGACAGGGGGCTTGAACACTGAAGCTTTCTTT	CASSVEEAGTGGLNTEAFF
TRBV20-1	NA	TRBJ2-5	many	TGCAGTGCTAGAGTGCTACAAGAGACCCAGTACTTC	CSARVLQETQYF
TRBV25-1	NA	TRBJ1-2	many	TGTGCCAGCACCTGGGGGGGCAGCTATGGCTACACCTTC	CASTWGGSYGYTF
TRBV7-8	NA	TRBJ1-2	many	TGTGCCAGCAGCTTAGTAAACAGCTATGGCTACACCTTC	CASSLVNSYGYTF
TRBV6-1	TRBD1	TRBJ1-6	NA	TGTGCCAGCAGTCCCGGGACAGGGGGACGCAATTCACCCGTCCACTTT	CASSPGTGGRNSPVHF
TRBV29-1	NA	TRBJ1-1	many	TGCAGCGTTGAGGCAGGACTTCGAAACACTGAAGCTTTCTTT	CSVEAGLRNTEAFF
TRBV2	NA	TRBJ1-2	many	TGTGCCAGCAGTGTCTCAGGGGTAGAGGGCTACACCTTC	CASSVSGVEGYTF
TRBV2	NA	TRBJ2-7	many	TGTGCCAGCAGTGGGATCCGCTACGAGCAGTACTTC	CASSGIRYEQYF
TRBV6-1	NA	TRBJ2-5	many	TGTGCCAGCAGTGAAACCGGCTTATACTGGGAGACCCAGTACTTC	CASSETGLYWETQYF
TRBV6-5	TRBD1	TRBJ2-7	NA	TGTGCCAGCAGTTACTCGATTTGGACAGGACTCTCCGAGCAGTACTTC	CASSYSIWTGLSEQYF
TRBV12-3/TRBV12-4	TRBD2	TRBJ2-2	many	TGTGCCAGCAGATTGCGGCGGGGGAAGGAGCTGTTTTTT	CASRLRRGKELFF
TRBV27	TRBD1	TRBJ2-7	many	TGTGCCAGCAGAGGACAGGGATTCTACGAGCAGTACTTC	CASRGQGFYEQYF